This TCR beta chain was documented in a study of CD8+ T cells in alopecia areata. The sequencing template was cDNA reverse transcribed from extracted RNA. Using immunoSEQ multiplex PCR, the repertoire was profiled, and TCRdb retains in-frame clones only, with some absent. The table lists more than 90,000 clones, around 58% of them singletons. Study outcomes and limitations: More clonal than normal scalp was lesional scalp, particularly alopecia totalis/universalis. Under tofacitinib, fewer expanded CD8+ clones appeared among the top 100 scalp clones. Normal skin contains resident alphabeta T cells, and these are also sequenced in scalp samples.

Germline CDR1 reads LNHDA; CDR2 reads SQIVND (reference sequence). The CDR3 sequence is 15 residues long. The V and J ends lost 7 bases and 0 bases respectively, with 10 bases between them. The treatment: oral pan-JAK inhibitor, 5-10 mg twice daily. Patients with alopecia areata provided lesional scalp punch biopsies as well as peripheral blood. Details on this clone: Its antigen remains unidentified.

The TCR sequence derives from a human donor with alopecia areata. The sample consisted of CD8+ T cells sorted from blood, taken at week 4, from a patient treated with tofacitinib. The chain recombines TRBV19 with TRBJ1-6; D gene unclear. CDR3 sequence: CASTLGNSYNSPLHF. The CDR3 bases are TGTGCCAGTACCCTCGGGAACTCCTATAATTCACCCCTCCACTTT.